This TCR beta chain emerged from a study of identical twins. Findings of the study overall: Twins shared beta out-of-frame sequences in excess, but this excess was weaker. Partly confounded zero-insertion analyses could result from invariant MAIT and iNKT cells. Fewer insertions marked abundant cord blood beta clonotypes; young adult naive trended weakly, memory not at all.

The CDR3 totals 16 residues. Germline V lookup: CDR1 MGHRA, CDR2 YSYEKL. Trimming pared 1 base from V and 3 bases from J, leaving 13 bases between. This clonotype was seen at least ten times. Its matching antigen is unknown. Carrying unique molecular identifiers, the cDNA also gained a universal primer site through template switching. Using its own MiXCR run on the 5' RACE reads, TCRdb lists one record per CDR3 protein. This table has fewer than 350,000 distinct CDR3 sequences, about 8.3% appearing once. This sample also belongs to another study, concerning yellow fever vaccine responses in identical twins.

What was sequenced was memory (CD45RO+) T cells sorted from blood. The clonotype comes from a woman between 18 and 30 years old in good health. This chain connects TRBV4-1 to TRBJ2-1; D is possibly TRBD2 (6 bases). This chain's CDR3 is CASSQAGSGLYNEQFF. CDR3 bases: TGCGCCAGCAGCCAAGCGGGTAGCGGCCTCTACAATGAGCAGTTCTTC.